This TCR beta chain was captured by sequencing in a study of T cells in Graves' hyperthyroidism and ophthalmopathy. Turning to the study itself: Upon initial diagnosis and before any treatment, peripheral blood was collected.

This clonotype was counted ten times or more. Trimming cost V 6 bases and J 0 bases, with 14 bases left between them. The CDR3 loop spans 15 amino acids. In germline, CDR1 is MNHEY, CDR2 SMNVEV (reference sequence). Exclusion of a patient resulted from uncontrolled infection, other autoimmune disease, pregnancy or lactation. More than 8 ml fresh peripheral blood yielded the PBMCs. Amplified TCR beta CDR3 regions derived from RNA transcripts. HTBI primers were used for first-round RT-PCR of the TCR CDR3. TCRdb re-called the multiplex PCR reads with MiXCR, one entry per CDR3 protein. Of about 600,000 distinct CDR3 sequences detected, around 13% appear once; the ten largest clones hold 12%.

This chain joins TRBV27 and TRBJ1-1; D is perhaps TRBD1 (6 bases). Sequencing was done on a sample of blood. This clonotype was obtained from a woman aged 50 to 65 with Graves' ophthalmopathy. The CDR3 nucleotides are TGTGCCAGCAGACCGGGACACGTCATGAACACTGAAGCTTTCTTT. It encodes CASRPGHVMNTEAFF.